Presented here are 3 T cell receptor beta chains from one specimen sequenced in a study of blood T cell repertoires in COVID-19. Generated by immunoSEQ multiplex PCR, the TCRdb table keeps only in-frame clones and is missing some. The sample consists of roughly 300,000 clones, less than 85% of them appearing once. The sequencing input was peripheral blood. Source of these receptors: a human donor with COVID-19, enrolled during active disease. The donor label of this sample is uncertain.

V is TRBV19 and J is TRBJ1-2, with D hard to call. V lost 6 bases, J lost 1 base, and 6 bases lay in between. CDR3 length: 12 amino acids. Germline lookup yields CDR1 LNHDA and CDR2 SQIVND (reference sequence). As DNA, the CDR3 is TGTGCCAGTAGCCCTTATAACTATGGCTACACCTTC. Residues: CASSPYNYGYTF.

This clone was observed a single time. The CDR3 nucleotides read TGTGCCAGCAGCTCTGCAAGGGGGGGAGAGACCCAGTACTTC. Residues: CASSSARGGETQYF. The chain uses TRBV11-2 and TRBJ2-5, with D possibly being TRBD2 (7 bases). Between the trimmed V and J ends, which lost 4 bases and 4 bases, there was a span of 13 bases. The CDR3 is made up of 14 amino acids. Germline values: CDR1 SGHAT, CDR2 FQNNGV.

V usage is TRBV12-5 and J usage is TRBJ2-6; a weak D match, TRBD2 (6 bases). The CDR3 is 15 amino acids. V was pared by 5 bases and J by 2 bases, with 10 bases between. Germline CDR1 LGHNT, CDR2 FRNRAP. The CDR3 sequence: CASGPGVAGANVLTF. CDR3 in DNA: TGTGCTAGTGGTCCGGGGGTAGCTGGGGCCAACGTCCTGACTTTC.